The clone carrying this T cell receptor beta chain was seen only a few times. An end of the junction differs from the germline gene, which may be a read error. Authors' processing steps: It was from reference gene primer amplification that nucleated cell counts were estimated. Generated by immunoSEQ multiplex PCR, the TCRdb table keeps only in-frame clones and is missing some. The DNA was the basis for D and trimming; V, J and clone size are from that table. In the table there are approximately 220,000 clones, about 80% of which are singletons. The data originate from a study of blood T cell repertoires in COVID-19. Whole-study context: The study drew acute and convalescent COVID-19 samples from the United States, Italy and Spain.

CDR3 length equals 19 residues. CDR1 is MNHEY, CDR2 SMNVEV, per germline (reference sequence). Sequencing was done on a sample of PBMCs or T cells enriched from blood (not recorded which). The chain has TRBV27 and TRBJ2-1; the match to TRBD2 covers 12 bases. This receptor was obtained from a woman aged 40 to 50 with acute COVID-19. The CDR3 DNA is TGTGCCAGCAGTCTATCTACCGGACTAGCGGGGCTACTATACAATGAGCAGTTCTTC. It specifies CASSLSTGLAGLLYNEQFF.